The present T cell receptor (beta chain) was sequenced within a study of OX40 agonist ivuxolimab in advanced cancers. Study-wide background: Ivuxolimab is a fully human IgG2 antibody that activates OX40 (CD134).

A remark on this clone: Antigen unknown.

Assay: immunoSEQ multiplex PCR; the TCRdb copy retains only in-frame clones and omits some. The sample holds about 60,000 clones, around 90% seen once. J was trimmed by 4 bases and V by 0 bases; bases with no gene match: 3. Germline V lookup: CDR1 SGDLS, CDR2 YYNGEE. This CDR3 is 15 amino acids long. Regarding the study as a whole: Dose levels from 0.1 to 3.0 mg/kg saw CD4+ and CD8+ blood T cells expand clonally by week 6. CD8+ T cells averaged more expanded clones than CD4+.

Here the sequenced sample was CD4+ or CD8+ T cells sorted from blood, taken in a trial of the OX40 agonist ivuxolimab. The gene calls are TRBV9 and TRBJ2-1, with 8 bases lining up with TRBD2. The receptor's source is an adult with an advanced solid tumor such as melanoma, head and neck, liver or kidney cancer. The CDR3 DNA sequence: TGTGCCAGCAGCGTAGACGGGACTAGGTACAATGAGCAGTTCTTC. It encodes CASSVDGTRYNEQFF.